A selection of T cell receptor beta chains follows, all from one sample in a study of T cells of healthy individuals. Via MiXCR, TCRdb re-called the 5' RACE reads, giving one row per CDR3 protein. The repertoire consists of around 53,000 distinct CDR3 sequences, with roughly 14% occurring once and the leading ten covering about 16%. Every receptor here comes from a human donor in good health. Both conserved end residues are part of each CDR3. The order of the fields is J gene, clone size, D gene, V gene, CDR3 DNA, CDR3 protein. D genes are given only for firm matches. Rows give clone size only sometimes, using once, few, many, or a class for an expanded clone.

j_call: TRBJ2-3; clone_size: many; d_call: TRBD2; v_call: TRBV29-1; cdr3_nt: TGCAGCGTAAAAAGGGCGACTAGCGCAGATACGCAGTATTTT; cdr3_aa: CSVKRATSADTQYF
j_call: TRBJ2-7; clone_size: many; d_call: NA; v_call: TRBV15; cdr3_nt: TGTGCCACCAGCACCACCGCGTACGAGCAGTACTTC; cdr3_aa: CATSTTAYEQYF
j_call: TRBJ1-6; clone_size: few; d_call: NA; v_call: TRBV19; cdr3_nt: TGTGCCAGTAGTATTGGGTTTATGGCCGGTAATTCACCCCTCCACTTT; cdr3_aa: CASSIGFMAGNSPLHF
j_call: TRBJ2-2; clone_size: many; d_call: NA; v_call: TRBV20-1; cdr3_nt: TGCAGTGCTAGAGACCGCCTAAACACCGGGGAGCTGTTTTTT; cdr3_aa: CSARDRLNTGELFF
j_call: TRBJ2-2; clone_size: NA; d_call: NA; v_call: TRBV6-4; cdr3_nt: TGTGCCAGCAAGACACGGGACAACACCGGGGAGCTGTTTTTT; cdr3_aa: CASKTRDNTGELFF
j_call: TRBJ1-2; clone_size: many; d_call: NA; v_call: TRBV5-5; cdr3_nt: TGTGCCAGCAGCTTGGGAGGTTCCTATGGCTACACCTTC; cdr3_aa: CASSLGGSYGYTF
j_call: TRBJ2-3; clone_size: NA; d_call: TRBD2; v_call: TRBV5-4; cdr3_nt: TGCGCCAGCAGACCCCGCGGGGGAACTTTCACAGATACGCAGTATTTT; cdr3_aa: CASRPRGGTFTDTQYF
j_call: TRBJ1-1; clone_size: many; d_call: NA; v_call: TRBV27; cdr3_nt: TGTGCCAGCAGTCCGACACCGAACACTGAAGCTTTCTTT; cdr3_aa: CASSPTPNTEAFF
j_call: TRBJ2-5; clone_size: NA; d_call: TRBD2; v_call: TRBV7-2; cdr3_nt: TGTGCCAGCAGCTGGACTAGCGGCGAGACCCAGTACTTC; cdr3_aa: CASSWTSGETQYF
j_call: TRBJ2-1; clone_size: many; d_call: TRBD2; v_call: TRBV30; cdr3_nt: TGTGCCTGGAGTGCCCAAGGACTAGCGGGAGGCACCCCATCCTACAATGAGCAGTTCTTC; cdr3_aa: CAWSAQGLAGGTPSYNEQFF
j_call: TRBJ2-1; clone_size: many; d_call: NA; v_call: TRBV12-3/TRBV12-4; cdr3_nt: TGTGCCAGCAGTTGGACTGAGAATGAGCAGTTCTTC; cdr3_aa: CASSWTENEQFF
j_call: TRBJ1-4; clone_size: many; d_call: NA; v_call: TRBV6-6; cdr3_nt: TGTGCCAGCAGTTACACAACCGGGACATGGGGAAAACTGTTTTTT; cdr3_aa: CASSYTTGTWGKLFF
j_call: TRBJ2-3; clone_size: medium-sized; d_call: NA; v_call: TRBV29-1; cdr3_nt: TGCAGCGTTGAAGTTGTCGGGGGGCAGGGAGATACGCAGTATTTT; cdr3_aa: CSVEVVGGQGDTQYF
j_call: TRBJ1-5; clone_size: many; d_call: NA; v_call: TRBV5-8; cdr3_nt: TGTGCCAGCAGACGGGAGAATCAGCCCCAGCATTTT; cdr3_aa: CASRRENQPQHF
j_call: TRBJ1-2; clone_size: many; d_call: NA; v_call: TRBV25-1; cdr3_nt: TGTGCCAGCAGTCTGAGACGGGATTCTGGCTACACCTTC; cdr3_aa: CASSLRRDSGYTF
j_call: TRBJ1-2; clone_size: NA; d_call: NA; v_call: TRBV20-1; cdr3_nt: TGCAGTGCTAGAGATCAACTGAATGGCGGCTACACCTTC; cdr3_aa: CSARDQLNGGYTF
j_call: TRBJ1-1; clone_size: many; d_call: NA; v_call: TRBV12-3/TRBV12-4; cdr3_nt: TGTGCCAGCACTGGAGGGAGTTTGGCTGAAGCTTTCTTT; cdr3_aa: CASTGGSLAEAFF
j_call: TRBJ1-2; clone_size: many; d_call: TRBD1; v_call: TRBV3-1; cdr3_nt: TGTGCCAGCAGCCAAGCCGGGACAGGGACCAACTATGGCTACACCTTC; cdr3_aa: CASSQAGTGTNYGYTF
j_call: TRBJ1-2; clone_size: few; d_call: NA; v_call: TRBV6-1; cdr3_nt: TGTGCCAGCATCCCCCGCGGGCAGGGTCGCGGCTACACCTTC; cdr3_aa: CASIPRGQGRGYTF
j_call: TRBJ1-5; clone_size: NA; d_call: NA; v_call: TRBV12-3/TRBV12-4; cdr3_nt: TGTGCCAGCAGCCTAGGTAGAGGGGTCCAGCCCCAGCATTTT; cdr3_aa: CASSLGRGVQPQHF
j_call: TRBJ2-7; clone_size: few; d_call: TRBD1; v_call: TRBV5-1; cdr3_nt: TGCGCCAGCAGCTTGGGCCCCGGGGGACAGGGGGCATACGAGCAGTACTTC; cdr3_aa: CASSLGPGGQGAYEQYF
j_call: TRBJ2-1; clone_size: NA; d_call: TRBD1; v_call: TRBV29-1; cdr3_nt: TGCAGCGTGGGGGGACAGGGGATCCATGAGCAGTTCTTC; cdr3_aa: CSVGGQGIHEQFF
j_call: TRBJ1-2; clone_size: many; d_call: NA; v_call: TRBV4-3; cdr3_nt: TGCGCCAGCAGCCAAGACCGGTCGAACTATGGCTACACCTTC; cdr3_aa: CASSQDRSNYGYTF
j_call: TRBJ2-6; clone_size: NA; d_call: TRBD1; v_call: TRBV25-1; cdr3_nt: TGTGCCAGCAGTGAAGAGACAGGGGGAGCCTCTGGGGCCAACGTCCTGACTTTC; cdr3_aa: CASSEETGGASGANVLTF
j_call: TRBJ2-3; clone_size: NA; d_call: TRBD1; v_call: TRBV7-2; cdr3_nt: TGTGCCAGCAGCTCGCGACAGGGGGCAGATACGCAGTATTTT; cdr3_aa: CASSSRQGADTQYF
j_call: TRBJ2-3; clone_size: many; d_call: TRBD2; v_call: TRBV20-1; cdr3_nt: TGCAGTGCTAGCGACACTAGCGGGGGGAGGGATACGCAGTATTTT; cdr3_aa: CSASDTSGGRDTQYF
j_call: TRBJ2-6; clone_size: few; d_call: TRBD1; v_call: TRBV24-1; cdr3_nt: TGTGCCACCAGTGGCCGGGACAGGGAATCTGGGGCCAACGTCCTGACTTTC; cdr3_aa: CATSGRDRESGANVLTF
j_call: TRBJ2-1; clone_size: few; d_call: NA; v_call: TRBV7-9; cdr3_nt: TGTGCCAGCAGCTTAGCACCGGGGACGTACAATGAGCAGTTCTTC; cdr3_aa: CASSLAPGTYNEQFF
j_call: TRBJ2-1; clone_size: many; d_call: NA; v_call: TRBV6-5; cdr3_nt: TGTGCCAGCGCCGGGGGCTCCTACAATGAGCAGTTCTTC; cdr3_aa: CASAGGSYNEQFF
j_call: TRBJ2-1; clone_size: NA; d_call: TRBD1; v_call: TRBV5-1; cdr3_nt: TGCGCCAGCAGCTTGGGCGGGACAGGGGGCCGGTATGAGCAGTTCTTC; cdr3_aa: CASSLGGTGGRYEQFF
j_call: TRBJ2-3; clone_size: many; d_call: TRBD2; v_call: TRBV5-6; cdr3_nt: TGTGCCAGCAGCTCGGGACTAGCGGGAGGGAACACAGATACGCAGTATTTT; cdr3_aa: CASSSGLAGGNTDTQYF
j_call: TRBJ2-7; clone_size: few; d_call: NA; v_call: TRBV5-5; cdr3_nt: TGTGCCAGCAGCTCACTAGACCATGGCTACGAGCAGTACTTC; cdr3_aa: CASSSLDHGYEQYF
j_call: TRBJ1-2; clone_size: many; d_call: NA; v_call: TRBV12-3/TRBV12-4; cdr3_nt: TGTGCCAGCAGTCCCGGCGACTGGGGGGCAAGCTATGGCTACACCTTC; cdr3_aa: CASSPGDWGASYGYTF
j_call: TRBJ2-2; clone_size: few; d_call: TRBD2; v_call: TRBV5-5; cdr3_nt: TGTGCCAGCAGCCGATTTTGGCGGGAGGGCACCGGGGAGCTGTTTTTT; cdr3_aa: CASSRFWREGTGELFF
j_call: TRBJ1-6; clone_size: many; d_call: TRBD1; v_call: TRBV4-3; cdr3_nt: TGCGCCAGCAGCCAGGCCGGGACAGGGAATTCACCCCTCCACTTT; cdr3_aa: CASSQAGTGNSPLHF
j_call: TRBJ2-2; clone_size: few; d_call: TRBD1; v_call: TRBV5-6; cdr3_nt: TGTGCCAGCAGCCCGGGACAGGGTTGGACCGGGGAGCTGTTTTTT; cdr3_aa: CASSPGQGWTGELFF
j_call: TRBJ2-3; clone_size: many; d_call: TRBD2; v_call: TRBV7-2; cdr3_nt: TGTGCCAGCAGCTGGACTAGCGGGGGGGCAGATACGCAGTATTTT; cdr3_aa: CASSWTSGGADTQYF
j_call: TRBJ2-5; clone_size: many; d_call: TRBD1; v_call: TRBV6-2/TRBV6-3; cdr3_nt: TGTGCCACCGCCCCATCCGACAGGGGGGAACAAGAGACCCAGTACTTC; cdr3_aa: CATAPSDRGEQETQYF
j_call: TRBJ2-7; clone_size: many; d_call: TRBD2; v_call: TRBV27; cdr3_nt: TGTGCCAGCAGTACCCTACCCCTAGCGGGAGGAGCGCGCGAGCAGTACTTC; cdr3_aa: CASSTLPLAGGAREQYF
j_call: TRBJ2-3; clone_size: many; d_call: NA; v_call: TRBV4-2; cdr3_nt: TGTGCCAGCAGCCAAGAGGCATTTGGCCCCGGGGATACGCAGTATTTT; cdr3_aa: CASSQEAFGPGDTQYF
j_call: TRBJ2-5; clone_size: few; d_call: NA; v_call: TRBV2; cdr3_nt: TGTGCCAGCAGTGAAGGTTCGGGTCAGGGGTTTGGAGAGACCCAGTACTTC; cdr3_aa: CASSEGSGQGFGETQYF
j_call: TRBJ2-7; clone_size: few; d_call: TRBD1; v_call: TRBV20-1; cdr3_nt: TGCAGTGCCCCGGACAGGACCGACGAGCAGTACTTC; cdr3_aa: CSAPDRTDEQYF
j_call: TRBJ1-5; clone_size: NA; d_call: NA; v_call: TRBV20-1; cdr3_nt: TGCAGTGCTAGGGATCCCGTATGGGGAGCCCAGCATTTT; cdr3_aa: CSARDPVWGAQHF
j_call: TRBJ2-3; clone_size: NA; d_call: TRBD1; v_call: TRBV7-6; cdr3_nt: TGTGCCAGCAGCTTAGAACGGACAGGGTCAGATACGCAGTATTTT; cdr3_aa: CASSLERTGSDTQYF
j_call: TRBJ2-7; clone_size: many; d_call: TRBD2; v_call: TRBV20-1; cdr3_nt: TGCAGTGCTACCCCGGGGACTAGCGGGAGGGACGAGCAGTACTTC; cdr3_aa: CSATPGTSGRDEQYF
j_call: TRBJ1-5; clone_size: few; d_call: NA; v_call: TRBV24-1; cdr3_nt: TGTGCCACCGCCCCCGACAGCAACAATCAGCCCCAGCATTTT; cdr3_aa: CATAPDSNNQPQHF
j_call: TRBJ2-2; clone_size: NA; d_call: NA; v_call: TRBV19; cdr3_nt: TGTGCCAGTAGGAGTCGGGGTCTGGTGAACACCGGGGAGCTGTTTTTT; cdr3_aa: CASRSRGLVNTGELFF
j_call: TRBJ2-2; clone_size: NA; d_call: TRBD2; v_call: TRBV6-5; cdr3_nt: TGTGCCAGCAGTGTGGCGGGAGGGCACCAAGGCGGGGAGCTGTTTTTT; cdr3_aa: CASSVAGGHQGGELFF
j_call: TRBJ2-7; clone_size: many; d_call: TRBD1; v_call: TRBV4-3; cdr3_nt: TGCGCCAGCAGCCAAGTAGACAGGGACACCTACGAGCAGTACTTC; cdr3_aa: CASSQVDRDTYEQYF
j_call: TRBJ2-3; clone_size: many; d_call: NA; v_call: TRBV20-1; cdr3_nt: TGCAGTGCTAGAGATCGAAGCGGGTCGGTCACAGATACGCAGTATTTT; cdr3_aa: CSARDRSGSVTDTQYF
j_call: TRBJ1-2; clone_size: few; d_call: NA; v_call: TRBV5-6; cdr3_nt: TGTGTCAGCAGCCGACTTACAGGGCCGCATGGCTACACCTTC; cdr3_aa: CVSSRLTGPHGYTF
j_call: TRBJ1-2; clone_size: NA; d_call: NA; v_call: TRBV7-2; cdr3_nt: TGTGCCAGCAGCCCCGTGGTGGGAGCGGGTAGAGGCTACACCTTC; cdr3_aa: CASSPVVGAGRGYTF
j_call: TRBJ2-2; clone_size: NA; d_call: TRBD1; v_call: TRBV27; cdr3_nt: TGTGCCAGCTCGCTGGGGACAGCAACTAGAATGAACACCGGGGAGCTGTTTTTT; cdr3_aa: CASSLGTATRMNTGELFF
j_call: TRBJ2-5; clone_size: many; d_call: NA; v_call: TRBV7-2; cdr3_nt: TGTGCCAGCACTCCGGGGGTGCGCCAAGAGACCCAGTACTTC; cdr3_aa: CASTPGVRQETQYF
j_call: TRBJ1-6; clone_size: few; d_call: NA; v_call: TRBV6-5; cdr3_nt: TGTGCCAGCAGCCCAATGGGGACCAATTCACCCCTCCACTTT; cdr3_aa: CASSPMGTNSPLHF